The 21 T cell receptor beta chains in this list originate from one sample, sequenced in a study of T cells in Graves' hyperthyroidism and ophthalmopathy. Authors of the study amplified TCR beta CDR3 regions from RNA transcripts. When the TCR CDR3 underwent first-round RT-PCR, the HTBI primer set was used. TCRdb ran MiXCR on the multiplex PCR reads and lists one entry per CDR3 protein. In the table there are about 640,000 distinct CDR3 sequences, more than 14% of which are singletons. The sequenced sample was blood. These receptors were taken from a woman between 45 and 65 years old with Graves' ophthalmopathy.

This clonotype was counted at least ten times. The rearrangement links TRBV6-1 to TRBJ1-5, with D perhaps TRBD1 (5 bases). Germline V lookup: CDR1 MNHNS, CDR2 SASEGT. The CDR3 sequence is 15 residues long. Trimming removed 5 bases from V and 2 bases from J, with 13 bases in between. Written as DNA, the CDR3 is TGTGCCAGCAGTTACGTGTTAGGGGGCAATCAGCCCCAGCATTTT. It codes for CASSYVLGGNQPQHF.

This clonotype has at least ten counts. J is TRBJ2-3 and V is TRBV2; D is perhaps TRBD1 (6 bases). The CDR3 has 14 residues. V shed 7 bases and J shed 3 bases, with 14 bases lying between them. The germline V gene encodes CDR1 SNHLY and CDR2 FYNNEI. The CDR3 region has the DNA TGTGCCAGCACGACTGAACAGGGAACAGATACGCAGTATTTT. Protein product: CASTTEQGTDTQYF.

There are many counts of this clonotype. This chain connects TRBV5-8 to TRBJ2-5; 12 bases are a match to TRBD1. The junction had 9 bases not matched to a gene; V was cut back by 4 bases and J by 5 bases. The CDR3 totals 16 residues. Looked up from germline, CDR1 is SGHTS and CDR2 is YDEGEE. The CDR3 sequence is CASSPGTGGAGETQYF. The CDR3, as DNA: TGTGCCAGCAGCCCCGGGACAGGGGGCGCGGGGGAGACCCAGTACTTC.

Many counts were recorded for this clonotype. The genes are TRBV7-9 and TRBJ1-1; D is unresolved. The CDR3 spans 14 residues. Germline CDR1 is SEHNR and CDR2 is FQNEAQ (reference sequence). The V end lost 1 base, the J end lost 5 bases, and 11 bases lay between the germline ends. The CDR3 is CASSLVLRRTEAFF. CDR3 coding DNA: TGTGCCAGCAGCTTAGTATTGCGCAGGACTGAAGCTTTCTTT.

V is TRBV6-2 or TRBV6-3 and J is TRBJ2-2, with TRBD2 matching over 8 bases. The germline V gene has CDR1 MNHEY and CDR2 SVGEGT. This CDR3 is 15 amino acids long. J lost 1 base, V lost 6 bases, and 4 bases had no gene match. CDR3 amino acids: CASRTSGMNTGELFF. CDR3 DNA sequence: TGTGCCAGCAGAACTAGCGGAATGAACACCGGGGAGCTGTTTTTT.

The rearrangement links TRBV6-2 or TRBV6-3 to TRBJ2-4; D uncertain. The germline V gene has CDR1 MNHEY and CDR2 SVGEGT. The CDR3 is made up of 13 amino acids. Trimming stripped 3 bases from V and 2 bases from J, with 5 bases between. The CDR3 spells CASSYNTKNIQYF. The CDR3 DNA reads TGTGCCAGCAGTTATAATACCAAAAACATTCAGTACTTC.

This clonotype appeared many times. The chain joins TRBV20-1 to TRBJ1-1; D not resolved. V dropped 0 bases and J dropped 2 bases, with 10 bases sitting between them. Germline V gene data show CDR1 as DFQATT and CDR2 as SNEGSKA (reference sequence). The CDR3 spans 14 residues. The CDR3 DNA sequence: TGCAGTGCTAGAGATTTAAAGGTTAACACTGAAGCTTTCTTT. Translating gives CSARDLKVNTEAFF.

This clonotype was counted once. Since no conserved phenylalanine or tryptophan closes the CDR3, a read error is the likely cause. V gene TRBV9 combines with J gene TRBJ2-1; D not resolved. In germline, CDR1 is SGDLS, CDR2 YYNGEE. The CDR3 is 14 residues long. V was pared by 0 bases and J by 2 bases, with 6 bases between. CDR3 in amino acids: CASSVAATYNEQFL. CDR3 DNA: TGTGCCAGCAGCGTAGCAGCAACCTACAATGAGCAGTTCCTC.

This clonotype was detected ten times or more. V gene TRBV20-1 combines with J gene TRBJ1-2; D is unresolved. This CDR3 has 14 amino acids. Germline V gene lookup returns CDR1 DFQATT and CDR2 SNEGSKA (reference sequence). The V and J ends lost 1 base and 4 bases respectively, with 13 bases between them. In DNA form, the CDR3 reads TGCAGTGCTAGAGTCCCAGGTTTGATCTATGGCTACACCTTC. Translating it yields CSARVPGLIYGYTF.

Only a few counts were recorded for this clonotype. V gene TRBV5-6 combines with J gene TRBJ2-4; 13 positions match TRBD2. The CDR3 contains 17 residues. The germline gives CDR1 SGHDT, CDR2 YYEEEE. Trimming removed 4 bases from V and 4 bases from J; junction bases left unmatched: 8. This CDR3 reads CASSAGLAGLAKNIQYF. The CDR3 region has the DNA TGTGCCAGCAGCGCGGGACTAGCGGGATTAGCTAAAAACATTCAGTACTTC.

In this sample, this clonotype turned up a few times. V gene TRBV5-1 combines with J gene TRBJ2-1; no reliable D call. V was pared by 7 bases and J by 10 bases, with 21 bases between. Germline values: CDR1 SGHRS, CDR2 YFSETQ. The CDR3 runs to 14 residues. CDR3 loop: CASGPTAPLQEQFF. CDR3 in DNA: TGCGCCAGCGGCCCCACAGCTCCTCTACAAGAGCAGTTCTTC.

This clonotype has only a few counts. This sequence may be a read error, since a much larger clone differs from it by one base. The chain's CDR3 is CAASREGSGRAVNEQFF. The CDR3 DNA is TGTGCCGCCAGCAGAGAAGGTAGCGGGAGGGCCGTAAATGAGCAGTTCTTC. The V and J genes are TRBV15 and TRBJ2-1; 11 bases are shared with TRBD2. The CDR3 consists of 17 residues. Germline CDR1 reads LNHNV; CDR2 reads YYDKDF (reference sequence). Full variable domain (remainder filled in from reference TRBV15 and TRBJ2-1): DAMVIQNPRYQVTQFGKPVTLSCSQTLNHNVMYWYQQKSSQAPKLLFHYYDKDFNNEADTPDNFQSRRPNTSFCFLDIRSPGLGDTAMYLCAASREGSGRAVNEQFFGPGTRLTVL.

The table lists this clonotype with many counts. The chain joins TRBV9 to TRBJ2-1; 10 bases are shared with TRBD2. The CDR3 loop spans 15 amino acids. Per the germline V gene, CDR1 is SGDLS and CDR2 is YYNGEE. The J segment lost 6 bases and the V segment lost 0 bases, leaving 3 bases of the junction unmatched. The CDR3 protein is CASSVVVAGGNEQFF. In nucleotides, the CDR3 is TGTGCCAGCAGCGTAGTGGTAGCGGGAGGCAATGAGCAGTTCTTC.

This clonotype showed up just a few times. The CDR3 is CASSWGDSDGTGELFF. CDR3 DNA: TGTGCCAGCAGCTGGGGGGACAGCGACGGGACCGGGGAGCTGTTTTTT. This sequence joins TRBV7-9 and TRBJ2-2; TRBD1 might be the D (7 bases). This CDR3 comprises 16 residues. Germline V gene lookup returns CDR1 SEHNR and CDR2 FQNEAQ (reference sequence). V shed 4 bases and J shed 5 bases, with 17 bases lying between them.

The V call is TRBV24-1, the J call TRBJ2-3; D gene ambiguous. CDR3 length: 16 amino acids. Germline CDR1 reads KGHDR; CDR2 reads SFDVKD. The V end lost 0 bases, the J end lost 2 bases, and 11 bases lay between the germline ends. Written as DNA, the CDR3 is TGTGCCACCAGTGATTTGTACAGCTCATACACAGATACGCAGTATTTT. Its protein is CATSDLYSSYTDTQYF.

The chain has TRBV27 and TRBJ2-5; D is possibly TRBD2 (5 bases). Germline V gene data show CDR1 as MNHEY and CDR2 as SMNVEV (reference sequence). The CDR3 loop spans 14 amino acids. Trimming cost V 6 bases and J 2 bases, with 13 bases left between them. This chain's CDR3 is CASRPQLAQETQYF. The CDR3 nucleotides are TGTGCCAGCAGGCCACAGCTAGCACAAGAGACCCAGTACTTC.

This clonotype was counted at least ten times. The chain joins TRBV28 to TRBJ1-5, with 7 nucleotides matching TRBD1. Germline V lookup: CDR1 MDHEN, CDR2 SYDVKM. CDR3 length: 15 residues. The V segment lost 5 bases and the J segment 3 bases; nucleotides outside the gene matches: 7. Here the CDR3 DNA reads TGTGCCAGCAGTACCCATGGGACAGTCAATCAGCCCCAGCATTTT. Translated, it gives CASSTHGTVNQPQHF. The full variable domain, completed using reference TRBV28 and TRBJ1-5, is DVKVTQSSRYLVKRTGEKVFLECVQDMDHENMFWYRQDPGLGLRLIYFSYDVKMKEKGDIPEGYSVSREKKERFSLILESASTNQTSMYLCASSTHGTVNQPQHFGDGTRLSIL.

This clonotype was counted at least ten times. The genes are TRBV28 and TRBJ2-1; 7 bases are shared with TRBD1. The CDR3 is 14 residues long. Germline CDR1 reads MDHEN; CDR2 reads SYDVKM. Germline trimming cut 3 bases from V and 2 bases from J; bases unmatched to any gene: 1. CDR3 in amino acids: CASSFQGAYNEQFF. As DNA, the CDR3 is TGTGCCAGCAGTTTCCAGGGGGCCTACAATGAGCAGTTCTTC.

In its sample, this clonotype was seen many times. The gene calls are TRBV28 and TRBJ1-1; D is unclear. V dropped 6 bases and J dropped 5 bases, with 10 bases sitting between them. This CDR3 has 12 amino acids. The germline gives CDR1 MDHEN, CDR2 SYDVKM. CDR3 protein: CASSLGETEAFF. Here the CDR3 DNA reads TGTGCCAGCAGCCTCGGAGAGACTGAAGCTTTCTTT.

The table lists this clonotype with many counts. The chain is built from TRBV18 and TRBJ1-1, with D unclear. Between the trimmed V and J ends, which lost 3 bases and 1 base, there was a span of 12 bases. CDR3 length: 15 residues. The V gene's germline CDR1 is KGHSH and CDR2 LQKENI. CDR3 DNA sequence: TGTGCCAGCTCACCCGCGGCGGGCCCGAACACTGAAGCTTTCTTT. Its translation: CASSPAAGPNTEAFF.

This clonotype has just a few counts. V usage is TRBV7-8 and J usage is TRBJ1-1; D ambiguous. Trimming pared 5 bases from V and 7 bases from J, leaving 20 bases between. The CDR3 is 15 residues long. Germline V CDR1 and CDR2: SGHVS, FQNEAQ. In DNA, the CDR3 is TGTGCCAGCAGCCAAATACCAGGTAGCCGGGATGAAGCTTTCTTT. This gives the protein CASSQIPGSRDEAFF.